One sample yielded the 27 T cell receptor beta chains listed below, sequenced in a study of siplizumab effects on memory and regulatory T cells. The table came from immunoSEQ multiplex PCR; TCRdb's copy has only in-frame clones and leaves some out. The repertoire includes approximately 2,700 clones, around 61% of them detected once, and 55% to 60% sits in the top ten. The specimen was TEMRA CD8+ T cells sorted from blood. Indicated subset: unstimulated CD8+ CD45RA+ effector memory T cells. These receptor sequences come from a human donor in good health.

The chain's CDR3 is CASSEAPESGEQYF. Here the CDR3 DNA reads TGTGCCAGCAGTGAAGCTCCGGAGTCGGGGGAGCAGTACTTC. This chain joins TRBV6-1 and TRBJ2-7; the D gene is possibly TRBD2 (5 bases). The germline CDR1 and CDR2 sequences are MNHNS and SASEGT. This CDR3 is 14 amino acids long. Trimming removed 0 bases at V and 7 bases at J, with 13 bases between.

This chain uses TRBV29-1 with TRBJ2-7; D is possibly TRBD2 (5 bases). From germline, CDR1 is SQVTM and CDR2 ANQGSEA. This CDR3 region has 15 residues. Trimming took off 0 bases at V and 0 bases at J, with 12 bases between the two ends. This CDR3 reads CSVEDGSSGSYEQYF. As DNA, the CDR3 is TGCAGCGTTGAAGATGGGTCCAGCGGCTCCTACGAGCAGTACTTC.

The genes are TRBV7-9 and TRBJ2-1; D uncertain. With 3 bases removed from V and 5 bases from J, the gap between germline ends came to 14 bases. The germline gives CDR1 SEHNR, CDR2 FQNEAQ (reference sequence). The CDR3 totals 15 residues. CDR3 nucleotide sequence: TGTGCCAGCAGCTTCCCCCCGGGCGGAGACAATGAGCAGTTCTTC. It translates to CASSFPPGGDNEQFF.

The CDR3 loop reads CATSRGYRGTDGELFF. The CDR3 DNA reads TGTGCCACCAGCAGAGGTTACAGGGGGACGGACGGGGAGCTGTTTTTT. The rearrangement joins TRBV15 to TRBJ2-2; TRBD1 matches 8 bases. The junction had 8 bases not matched to a gene; V was cut back by 1 base and J by 7 bases. The CDR3 is 16 residues long. Per the germline V gene, CDR1 is LNHNV and CDR2 is YYDKDF (reference sequence).

The chain is built from TRBV7-9 and TRBJ2-2; 9 bases are a match to TRBD2. This CDR3 spans 16 amino acids. The V and J ends lost 1 base and 7 bases, in that order; junction bases with no gene match: 7. Germline-derived CDR1 and CDR2 are SEHNR and FQNEAQ (reference sequence). In DNA form, the CDR3 reads TGTGCCAGCAGCTTAGTCGGCGGGAGGGCCGGCGGGGAGCTGTTTTTT. This encodes CASSLVGGRAGGELFF.

The CDR3 DNA follows: TGTGCCAGCAGCCGGCCCGGGACAGTCTACGAGCAGTACTTC. This sequence encodes CASSRPGTVYEQYF. The V call is TRBV5-5, the J call TRBJ2-7, with TRBD1 matching over 7 bases. The V gene's germline CDR1 is SGHKS and CDR2 YYEKEE (reference sequence). CDR3 size: 14 residues. The junction had 7 bases not matched to a gene; V was cut back by 4 bases and J by 3 bases.

This chain joins TRBV6-1 and TRBJ1-1, with D possibly TRBD1 on 6 matching bases. CDR3 length equals 14 residues. Trimming stripped 0 bases from V and 9 bases from J, with 14 bases between. The germline V gene encodes CDR1 MNHNS and CDR2 SASEGT. For the CDR3, the DNA is TGTGCCAGCAGTGAAGCAGATTTACAGGGAAAAGCTTTCTTT. Translated: CASSEADLQGKAFF.

CDR3 sequence: CASRAGTYNSPLHF. In DNA form, the CDR3 reads TGTGCCAGCCGTGCCGGGACCTATAATTCACCCCTCCACTTT. V and J are TRBV6-1 and TRBJ1-6; D is unresolved. Germline V gene lookup returns CDR1 MNHNS and CDR2 SASEGT. Trimming shortened V by 8 bases and J by 2 bases, and 10 bases separated the two germline ends. CDR3 length: 14 amino acids.

This clone was counted once. The rearrangement joins TRBV6-5 to TRBJ2-7; D not resolved. Germline V gives CDR1 MNHEY, CDR2 SVGAGI. The CDR3 runs 12 residues. The germline V and J ends were trimmed by 6 bases and 3 bases, with 9 bases remaining between them. CDR3 region: CASSPDNYEQYF. CDR3 in DNA: TGTGCCAGCAGCCCAGACAACTACGAGCAGTACTTC.

This clone counts as large. This chain links TRBV4-1 with TRBJ2-1; 14 nucleotides line up with TRBD2. Losses at the gene ends were 6 bases for V and 0 bases for J; bases not matched to a gene: 10. The CDR3 is made up of 19 amino acids. Germline V CDR1 and CDR2: MGHRA, YSYEKL. The CDR3 is CASRPGLAGGSSSYNEQFF. Written as DNA, the CDR3 is TGCGCCAGCAGACCTGGACTAGCGGGGGGCTCGAGCTCCTACAATGAGCAGTTCTTC.

This chain connects TRBV30 to TRBJ2-1; D is undetermined. This CDR3 is 12 amino acids long. Germline V gene lookup returns CDR1 GTSNPN and CDR2 SVGIG (reference sequence). The V and J ends lost 0 bases and 8 bases respectively, with 8 bases between them. The CDR3 reads CAWSVLWYEQFF. The CDR3, as DNA: TGTGCCTGGAGTGTACTTTGGTATGAGCAGTTCTTC.

This clone was detected a few times. This rearrangement joins TRBV5-5 to TRBJ1-2; 7 bases line up with TRBD1. The junction had 10 bases not matched to a gene; V was cut back by 3 bases and J by 5 bases. CDR3 size: 15 residues. Germline assignment: CDR1 SGHKS and CDR2 YYEKEE (reference sequence). This CDR3 reads CASSYSAGTAYGYTF. For the CDR3, the DNA is TGTGCCAGCAGCTACAGCGCCGGGACAGCTTATGGCTACACCTTC.

The V call is TRBV15, the J call TRBJ2-5, with D possibly TRBD1 on 5 matching bases. There are 14 residues in the CDR3. Germline V lookup: CDR1 LNHNV, CDR2 YYDKDF (reference sequence). V lost 0 bases, J lost 1 base, and 6 bases lay in between. CDR3 DNA sequence: TGTGCCACCAGCAGAGAGGACACCCAAGAGACCCAGTACTTC. Protein: CATSREDTQETQYF.

The rearrangement joins TRBV6-5 to TRBJ2-7; D is possibly TRBD1 or TRBD2 (5 bases each). The CDR3 runs to 14 residues. Trimming took 5 bases from V and 2 from J, leaving 13 bases between them. CDR1 and CDR2 from the germline V gene are MNHEY and SVGAGI. The CDR3 DNA follows: TGTGCCAGCAGTGATCGGGACGGAGCCTACGAGCAGTACTTC. Translated, it gives CASSDRDGAYEQYF.

J is TRBJ1-1 and V is TRBV6-6; D not certain. The germline gives CDR1 MNHNY, CDR2 SVGAGI (reference sequence). Trimming left V 0 bases short and J 5 bases short, with 10 bases between. CDR3 size: 14 residues. The CDR3 here is CASSYSNVGTEAFF. The CDR3 nucleotides read TGTGCCAGCAGTTACTCGAACGTAGGGACTGAAGCTTTCTTT.

The chain combines TRBV27 with TRBJ2-7; TRBD1 matches 9 bases. Germline-derived CDR1 and CDR2 are MNHEY and SMNVEV (reference sequence). The CDR3 runs 16 residues. The J segment lost 3 bases and the V segment lost 5 bases, leaving 11 bases of the junction unmatched. As DNA, the CDR3 is TGTGCCAGCAGTCAACTCCCGGGACAGGGTCTCTACGAGCAGTACTTC. Amino acid sequence: CASSQLPGQGLYEQYF.

The chain links TRBV11-3 to TRBJ2-1; weak D call: TRBD2 (7 bases). Germline V gene sequence: CDR1 SGHNT, CDR2 YENEEA. The CDR3 runs 16 residues. The V gene lost 5 bases and the J gene lost 2 bases, with 16 bases spanning the gap. The CDR3 nucleotides read TGTGCCAGCAGCCAGTTGGGGGGGCCTCCCTACAATGAGCAGTTCTTC. Encoded protein: CASSQLGGPPYNEQFF.

This clone turned up a few times. The V gene is TRBV27, the J gene TRBJ2-7; D possibly corresponds to TRBD1 (6 bases). CDR1 is MNHEY, CDR2 SMNVEV, per germline (reference sequence). The V and J ends lost 2 bases and 3 bases respectively, with 11 bases between them. There are 14 residues in the CDR3. The CDR3 DNA reads TGTGCCAGCAGTTTACTTACAGGGTACTACGAGCAGTACTTC. Translating gives CASSLLTGYYEQYF.

This clone has more than one count but fewer than ten. The rearrangement joins TRBV4-3 to TRBJ1-3, with no clear D. CDR1 is LGHNA, CDR2 YSLEER, per germline. V lost 1 base and J 5 bases, leaving 15 bases between the germline ends. This CDR3 contains 16 residues. As DNA, the CDR3 is TGCGCCAGCAGCCAAGTCTCACTGGCAGACCGAAACACCATATATTTT. Translated, it gives CASSQVSLADRNTIYF.

As DNA, the CDR3 is TGTGCCAGCAGCGAGGGGTATGGGACAGGGTTTAACGAGCAGTACTTC. Its protein is CASSEGYGTGFNEQYF. The rearrangement links TRBV9 to TRBJ2-7; 9 bases are a match to TRBD1. The length of the CDR3 is 16 residues. Trimming took 3 bases from V and 5 from J; bases not matched to a gene: 12. Germline V lookup: CDR1 SGDLS, CDR2 YYNGEE.

This chain connects TRBV15 to TRBJ2-5; D ambiguous. Germline V gene lookup returns CDR1 LNHNV and CDR2 YYDKDF (reference sequence). This CDR3 is built from 14 residues. Trimming took off 0 bases at V and 3 bases at J, with 8 bases between the two ends. CDR3: CATSRDRLEETQYF. As DNA, the CDR3 is TGTGCCACCAGCAGAGATCGGTTGGAAGAGACCCAGTACTTC.

V is TRBV5-8 and J is TRBJ1-5; D not certain. CDR1 is SGHTS and CDR2 is YDEGEE in the germline V gene. V was shortened by 3 bases and J by 3 bases, with 7 bases between the two germline ends. This CDR3 is 13 amino acids long. The CDR3 nucleotides are TGTGCCAGCAGCTCGGAGGTCAATCAGCCCCAGCATTTT. Its protein is CASSSEVNQPQHF.

The chain has TRBV4-1 and TRBJ2-7; 8 positions match TRBD1. CDR3 length: 15 residues. Losses at the gene ends were 3 bases for V and 3 bases for J; bases not matched to a gene: 7. Germline lookup yields CDR1 MGHRA and CDR2 YSYEKL. Here the CDR3 reads CASSQKTGEFYEQYF. The CDR3, as DNA: TGCGCCAGCAGCCAGAAGACAGGGGAGTTCTACGAGCAGTACTTC.

V usage is TRBV5-1 and J usage is TRBJ1-1; D may be TRBD1 (6 bases). Per germline, CDR1 SGHRS and CDR2 YFSETQ. CDR3 length equals 17 residues. V was cut by 4 bases and J by 4 bases, with 23 bases left in between. The CDR3 DNA reads TGCGCCAGCAGCACCACGTATTTCAGGGGAGTGGGCACTGAAGCTTTCTTT. Protein sequence: CASSTTYFRGVGTEAFF. Full variable domain (remainder filled in from reference TRBV5-1 and TRBJ1-1): KAGVTQTPRYLIKTRGQQVTLSCSPISGHRSVSWYQQTPGQGLQFLFEYFSETQRNKGNFPGRFSGRQFSNSRSEMNVSTLELGDSALYLCASSTTYFRGVGTEAFFGQGTRLTVV.

V and J are TRBV4-1 and TRBJ2-1; 8 bases fit TRBD1. V lost 3 bases, J lost 6 bases, and 7 bases stayed unmatched. Germline loops: CDR1 MGHRA, CDR2 YSYEKL. This CDR3 is built from 15 residues. CDR3 residues: CASSHTTGAPNEQFF. The CDR3 nucleotides read TGCGCCAGCAGCCATACGACAGGGGCCCCCAATGAGCAGTTCTTC.

The chain carries TRBV5-5 and TRBJ1-1; D may be TRBD1 (6 bases). The germline V gene has CDR1 SGHKS and CDR2 YYEKEE (reference sequence). The V end lost 4 bases, the J end lost 5 bases, and 12 bases lay between the germline ends. CDR3 length: 13 amino acids. CDR3 protein: CASSRTVGTEAFF. In DNA form, the CDR3 reads TGTGCCAGCAGCAGGACAGTGGGGACTGAAGCTTTCTTT. Combining the CDR3 with reference TRBV5-5 and TRBJ1-1 gives the whole variable domain DAGVTQSPTHLIKTRGQQVTLRCSPISGHKSVSWYQQVLGQGPQFIFQYYEKEERGRGNFPDRFSARQFPNYSSELNVNALLLGDSALYLCASSRTVGTEAFFGQGTRLTVV.

The rearrangement links TRBV4-1 to TRBJ2-7, with 7 bases that match TRBD1. The junction had 14 bases not matched to a gene; V was cut back by 0 bases and J by 0 bases. Germline-derived CDR1 and CDR2 are MGHRA and YSYEKL. This CDR3 has 19 amino acids. The CDR3 nucleotides are TGCGCCAGCAGCCAAGACGGTGGGATTAGGGGGCCGAGCTCCTACGAGCAGTACTTC. Translated, it gives CASSQDGGIRGPSSYEQYF.